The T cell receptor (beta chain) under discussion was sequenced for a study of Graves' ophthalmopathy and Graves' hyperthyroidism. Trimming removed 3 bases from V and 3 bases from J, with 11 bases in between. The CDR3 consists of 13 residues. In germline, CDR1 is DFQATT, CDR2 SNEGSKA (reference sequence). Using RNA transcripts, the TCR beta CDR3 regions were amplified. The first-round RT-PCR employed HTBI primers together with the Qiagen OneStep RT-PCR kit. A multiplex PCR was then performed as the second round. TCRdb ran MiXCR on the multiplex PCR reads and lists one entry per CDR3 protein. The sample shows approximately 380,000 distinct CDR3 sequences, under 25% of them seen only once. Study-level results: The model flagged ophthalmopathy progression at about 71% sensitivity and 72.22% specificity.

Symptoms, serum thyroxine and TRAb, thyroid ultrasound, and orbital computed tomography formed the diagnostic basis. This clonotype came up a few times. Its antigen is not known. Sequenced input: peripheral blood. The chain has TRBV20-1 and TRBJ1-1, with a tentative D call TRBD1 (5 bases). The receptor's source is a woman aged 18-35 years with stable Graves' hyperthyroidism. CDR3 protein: CSASIRADTEAFF. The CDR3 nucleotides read TGCAGTGCTAGTATCAGGGCAGACACTGAAGCTTTCTTT.